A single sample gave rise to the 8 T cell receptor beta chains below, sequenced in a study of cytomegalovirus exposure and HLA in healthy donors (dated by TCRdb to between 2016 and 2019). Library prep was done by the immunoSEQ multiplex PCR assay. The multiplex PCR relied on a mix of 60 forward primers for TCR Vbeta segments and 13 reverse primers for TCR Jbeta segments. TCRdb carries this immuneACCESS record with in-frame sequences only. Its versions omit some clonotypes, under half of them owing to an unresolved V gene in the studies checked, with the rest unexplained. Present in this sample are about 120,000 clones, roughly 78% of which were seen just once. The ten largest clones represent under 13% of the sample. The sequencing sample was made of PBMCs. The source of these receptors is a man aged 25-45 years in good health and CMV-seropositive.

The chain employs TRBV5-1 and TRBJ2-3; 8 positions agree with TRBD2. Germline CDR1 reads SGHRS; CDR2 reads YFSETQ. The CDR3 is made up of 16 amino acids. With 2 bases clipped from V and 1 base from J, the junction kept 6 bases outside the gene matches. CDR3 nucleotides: TGCGCCAGCAGCTTACTTAGCGGGATAGGCACAGATACGCAGTATTTT. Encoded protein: CASSLLSGIGTDTQYF. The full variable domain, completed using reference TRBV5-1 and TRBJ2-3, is KAGVTQTPRYLIKTRGQQVTLSCSPISGHRSVSWYQQTPGQGLQFLFEYFSETQRNKGNFPGRFSGRQFSNSRSEMNVSTLELGDSALYLCASSLLSGIGTDTQYFGPGTRLTVL.

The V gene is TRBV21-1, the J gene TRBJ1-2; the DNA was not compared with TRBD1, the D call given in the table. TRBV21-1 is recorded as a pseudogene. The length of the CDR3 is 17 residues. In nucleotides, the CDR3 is TGTGCCAGCAGGACTACCCGGGACAGGAGACTGCTCGATGGCTACACCTTC. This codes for CASRTTRDRRLLDGYTF.

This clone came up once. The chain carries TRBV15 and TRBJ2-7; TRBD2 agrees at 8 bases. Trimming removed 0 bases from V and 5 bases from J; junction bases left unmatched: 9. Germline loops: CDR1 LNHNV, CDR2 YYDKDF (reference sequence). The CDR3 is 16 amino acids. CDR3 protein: CATSRDRGGYVDEQYF. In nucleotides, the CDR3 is TGTGCCACCAGCAGAGATCGGGGGGGCTACGTCGACGAGCAGTACTTC.

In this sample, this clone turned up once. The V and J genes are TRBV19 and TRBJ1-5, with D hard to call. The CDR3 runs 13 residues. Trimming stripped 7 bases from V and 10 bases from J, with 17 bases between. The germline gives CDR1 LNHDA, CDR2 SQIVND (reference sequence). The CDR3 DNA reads TGTGCCAGTAAACGCAGTCCATCCTCCCCCCAGCATTTT. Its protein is CASKRSPSSPQHF.

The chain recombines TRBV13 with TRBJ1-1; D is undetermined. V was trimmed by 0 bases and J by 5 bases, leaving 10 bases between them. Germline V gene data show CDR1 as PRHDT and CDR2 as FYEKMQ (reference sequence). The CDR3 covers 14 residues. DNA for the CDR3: TGTGCCAGCAGCTTAGGCGTTCGGAGGACTGAAGCTTTCTTT. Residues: CASSLGVRRTEAFF.

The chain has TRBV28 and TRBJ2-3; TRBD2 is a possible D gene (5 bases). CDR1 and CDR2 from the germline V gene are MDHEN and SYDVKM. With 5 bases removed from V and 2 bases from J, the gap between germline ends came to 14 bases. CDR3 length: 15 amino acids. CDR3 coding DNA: TGTGCCAGCAGTCCTAATTTAGCGCACACAGATACGCAGTATTTT. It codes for CASSPNLAHTDTQYF.

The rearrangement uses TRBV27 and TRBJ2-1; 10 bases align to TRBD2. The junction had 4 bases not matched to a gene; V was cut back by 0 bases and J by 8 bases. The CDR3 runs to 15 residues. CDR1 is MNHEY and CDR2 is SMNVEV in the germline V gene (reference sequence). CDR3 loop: CASSLSLAGVDEQFF. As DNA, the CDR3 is TGTGCCAGCAGTTTATCGCTAGCGGGAGTCGATGAGCAGTTCTTC.

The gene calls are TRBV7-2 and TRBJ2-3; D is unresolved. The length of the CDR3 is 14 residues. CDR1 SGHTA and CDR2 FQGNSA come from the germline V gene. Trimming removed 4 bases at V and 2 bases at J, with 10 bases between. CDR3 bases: TGTGCCAGCAGCTATAGCCTTTTCACAGATACGCAGTATTTT. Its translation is CASSYSLFTDTQYF.